The clone carrying this TCR beta chain was seen a few times. Antigen unknown. Via MiXCR, TCRdb re-called the reads, giving one row per CDR3 protein. The sample includes 750,000 to 900,000 distinct CDR3 sequences, approximately 32% seen only once; the top ten take around 12%. This entry is derived from a study of T cell repertoires in cytomegalovirus infection. On the study more broadly: Matching HLA type, along with CMV infection, was indicated by public TCR beta signatures. Study-wide results and limits: Within the response measured ex vivo, HLA-C-restricted CMV-specific TCR beta clonotypes were dominant.

CDR1 is MNHNY and CDR2 is SVGAGI in the germline V gene (reference sequence). This CDR3 spans 20 amino acids. V gave up 1 base and J gave up 0 bases; unmatched junction bases: 12. This sequence originates from a human donor in good health (CMV status not recorded). Some clones in this sample may be carry-over from other donors' samples. The chain combines TRBV6-6 with TRBJ1-5; 10 nucleotides agree with TRBD1. This specimen was cultured CD8+ T cells from PBMCs, taken from culture after CMV antigen stimulation. CDR3 nucleotide sequence: TGTGCCAGCAGTTACTTACCAACCTGGGACAGGGGTTATAGCAATCAGCCCCAGCATTTT. Its translation: CASSYLPTWDRGYSNQPQHF.